This T cell receptor (beta chain) derives from a study of OX40 agonist ivuxolimab in advanced cancers. The study, taken as a whole, reports: Among the lowest peripheral clonal expansion occurred in 0.1-3.0 mg/kg partial responders. Also showing low normalized T-cell clonal expansion were some of the nonresponders. Not determined was the antigen specificity of the expanded peripheral T cells.

Turning to this clone: Its antigen remains unidentified.

Only in-frame clones appear in the TCRdb table, and some are missing; sequencing was by immunoSEQ multiplex PCR. Among tens of thousands of clones listed, roughly 87% were seen once. Blood sampling took place at baseline, cycle 4 day 1, and cycle 7 day 1. Trimming removed 5 bases at V and 0 bases at J, with 7 bases between. Germline V CDR1 and CDR2: MNHNY, SVGAGI (reference sequence). CDR3 size: 13 residues. The sequencing used CD4+ or CD8+ T cells sorted from blood, collected in a trial of the OX40 agonist ivuxolimab. The TCR sequence derives from an adult with an advanced solid tumor such as melanoma, head and neck, liver or kidney cancer. The V gene is TRBV6-6, the J gene TRBJ1-1; D is ambiguous. The CDR3 nucleotides are TGTGCCAGCAGTCAACGGGTGAACACTGAAGCTTTCTTT. It codes for CASSQRVNTEAFF.